This passage covers 9 T cell receptor beta chains from one sample sequenced in a study of sequential checkpoint blockade in melanoma. Treatment here: randomized to nivolumab then ipilimumab (arm A) or the reverse (arm B). Repertoires were generated with immunoSEQ multiplex PCR, while TCRdb's copy carries only in-frame clones and drops some. The sample holds tens of thousands of clones; under 70% are singletons and the top ten take under 20%. The sample was CD8+ T cells sorted from blood (inferred from file names), taken from a patient given nivolumab and ipilimumab in sequence. These TCRs come from a human donor with melanoma.

This chain joins TRBV7-2 and TRBJ2-1; no reliable D call. Germline CDR1 reads SGHTA; CDR2 reads FQGNSA. V lost 5 bases and J 6 bases, leaving 14 bases between the germline ends. The CDR3 has 14 amino acids. This CDR3 reads CASSPYEASNEQFF. Here the CDR3 DNA reads TGTGCCAGCAGCCCCTATGAAGCAAGCAATGAGCAGTTCTTC.

The chain is built from TRBV7-9 and TRBJ1-1; D uncertain. Germline V lookup: CDR1 SEHNR, CDR2 FQNEAQ (reference sequence). V gave up 5 bases and J gave up 8 bases, with 15 bases separating them. The CDR3 consists of 13 residues. The CDR3 nucleotides are TGTGCCAGCAGCCCTATCCCCGATATAGAAGCTTTCTTT. Residues: CASSPIPDIEAFF.

The V and J genes are TRBV2 and TRBJ1-5; D is ambiguous. Trimming took off 4 bases at V and 0 bases at J, with 4 bases between the two ends. This CDR3 is built from 13 residues. Germline V gives CDR1 SNHLY, CDR2 FYNNEI. The CDR3 region has the DNA TGTGCCAGCAGTGGAGGTAGCAATCAGCCCCAGCATTTT. This encodes CASSGGSNQPQHF. The full variable domain, its missing parts supplied by reference TRBV2 and TRBJ1-5, is EPEVTQTPSHQVTQMGQEVILRCVPISNHLYFYWYRQILGQKVEFLVSFYNNEISEKSEIFDDQFSVERPDGSNFTLKIRSTKLEDSAMYFCASSGGSNQPQHFGDGTRLSIL.

The chain employs TRBV4-2 and TRBJ2-1, with 14 nucleotides matching TRBD2. The CDR3 has 17 residues. Trimming removed 5 bases from V and 7 bases from J; junction bases left unmatched: 10. Germline V gene sequence: CDR1 LGHNA, CDR2 YNFKEQ. CDR3 loop: CASSVTATSGGENEQFF. The CDR3 bases are TGTGCCAGCAGCGTAACCGCGACTAGCGGGGGGGAAAATGAGCAGTTCTTC.

Here the CDR3 DNA reads TGTGCCAGCAGCCCCCCAATTCCCTACGAGCAGTACTTC. This sequence encodes CASSPPIPYEQYF. The V call is TRBV11-2, the J call TRBJ2-7; D gene unclear. The germline V gene has CDR1 SGHAT and CDR2 FQNNGV. This CDR3 is built from 13 residues. Between the trimmed V and J ends, which lost 5 bases and 2 bases, there was a span of 10 bases.

V usage is TRBV4-3 and J usage is TRBJ2-7; the D gene is possibly TRBD2 (5 bases). Trimming removed 0 bases from V and 2 bases from J, with 11 bases in between. This CDR3 region has 15 residues. CDR1 and CDR2 (germline): LGHNA, YSLEER. In nucleotides, the CDR3 is TGCGCCAGCAGCCAAGATCGGGGATCAACCTACGAGCAGTACTTC. Protein sequence: CASSQDRGSTYEQYF.

The V and J genes are TRBV11-2 and TRBJ2-7; TRBD2 matches 15 bases. This CDR3 has 17 residues. Trimming removed 4 bases from V and 7 bases from J; junction bases left unmatched: 11. The V gene's germline CDR1 is SGHAT and CDR2 FQNNGV. The CDR3 nucleotides read TGTGCCAGCAGCTGGGGACTAGCGGGGGGCTTGACGGGGGAGCAGTACGTC. This gives the protein CASSWGLAGGLTGEQYV.

A word on this clone: The same CDR3 arises from other DNA sequences in this sample as well. V gene TRBV4-3 combines with J gene TRBJ1-2; 7 nucleotides line up with TRBD1. Germline loops: CDR1 LGHNA, CDR2 YSLEER. The V segment lost 3 bases and the J segment 4 bases; nucleotides outside the gene matches: 8. The CDR3 runs 15 residues. The CDR3 coding sequence is TGCGCCAGCAGCCAGGAAAACAGGGGCAGCTATGGCTACACCTTC. Its protein product is CASSQENRGSYGYTF.

V is TRBV9 and J is TRBJ2-1; the D gene is possibly TRBD1 (6 bases). Germline lookup yields CDR1 SGDLS and CDR2 YYNGEE. The CDR3 consists of 15 residues. V lost 0 bases to trimming and J lost 2 bases, with 9 bases between them. CDR3 in amino acids: CASSVEGGTYNEQFF. CDR3 in DNA: TGTGCCAGCAGCGTAGAAGGGGGAACCTACAATGAGCAGTTCTTC.